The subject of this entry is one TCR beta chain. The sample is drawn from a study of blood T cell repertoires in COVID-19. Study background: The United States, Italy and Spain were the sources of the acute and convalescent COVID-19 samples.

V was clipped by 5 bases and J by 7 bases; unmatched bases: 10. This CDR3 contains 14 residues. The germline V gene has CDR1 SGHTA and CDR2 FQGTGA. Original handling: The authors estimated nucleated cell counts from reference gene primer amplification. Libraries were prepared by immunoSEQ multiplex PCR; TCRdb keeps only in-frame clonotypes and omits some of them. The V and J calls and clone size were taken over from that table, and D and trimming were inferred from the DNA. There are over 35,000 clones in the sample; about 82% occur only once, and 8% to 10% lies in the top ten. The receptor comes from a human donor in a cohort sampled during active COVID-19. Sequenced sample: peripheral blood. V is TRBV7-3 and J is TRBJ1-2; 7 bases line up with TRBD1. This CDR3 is CASSDLSGTVGYTF. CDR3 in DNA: TGTGCCAGCAGCGATCTGTCCGGGACAGTTGGCTACACCTTC.